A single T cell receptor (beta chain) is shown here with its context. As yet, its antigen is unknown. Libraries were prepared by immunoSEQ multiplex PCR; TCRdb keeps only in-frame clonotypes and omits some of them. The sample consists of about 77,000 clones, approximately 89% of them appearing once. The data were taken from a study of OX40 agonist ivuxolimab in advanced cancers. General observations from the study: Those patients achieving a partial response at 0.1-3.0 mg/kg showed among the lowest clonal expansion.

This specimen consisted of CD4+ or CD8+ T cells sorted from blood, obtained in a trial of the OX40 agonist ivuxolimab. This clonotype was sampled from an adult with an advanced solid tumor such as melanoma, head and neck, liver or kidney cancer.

CDR3: CASLDRPYSNQPQHF. As DNA, the CDR3 is TGTGCCAGCCTTGACAGGCCTTATAGCAATCAGCCCCAGCATTTT. The chain has TRBV6-1 and TRBJ1-5; TRBD1 is a possible D gene (6 bases). With 8 bases removed from V and 0 bases from J, the gap between germline ends came to 14 bases. The length of the CDR3 is 15 residues. The germline V gene encodes CDR1 MNHNS and CDR2 SASEGT.